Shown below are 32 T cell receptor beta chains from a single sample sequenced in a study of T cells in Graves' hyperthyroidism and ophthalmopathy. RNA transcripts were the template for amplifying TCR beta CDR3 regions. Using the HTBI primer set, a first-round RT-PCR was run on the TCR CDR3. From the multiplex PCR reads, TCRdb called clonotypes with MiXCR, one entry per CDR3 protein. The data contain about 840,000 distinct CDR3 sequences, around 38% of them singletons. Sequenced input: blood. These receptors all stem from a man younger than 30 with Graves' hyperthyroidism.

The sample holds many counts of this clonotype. CDR3 sequence reads: CATSEASSYEQYF. Here the CDR3 DNA reads TGTGCCACCAGCGAGGCAAGCTCCTACGAGCAGTACTTC. The chain employs TRBV15 and TRBJ2-7; D call uncertain. Looked up from germline, CDR1 is LNHNV and CDR2 is YYDKDF (reference sequence). The CDR3 sequence is 13 residues long. V lost 5 bases and J 0 bases, leaving 8 bases between the germline ends.

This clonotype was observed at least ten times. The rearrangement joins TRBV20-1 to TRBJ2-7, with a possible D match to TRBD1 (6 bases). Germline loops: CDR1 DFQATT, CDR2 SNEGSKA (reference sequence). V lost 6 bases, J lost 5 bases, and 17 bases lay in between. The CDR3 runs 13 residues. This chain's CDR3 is CSATRDTTHEQYF. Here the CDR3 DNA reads TGCAGTGCAACCCGGGACACAACCCACGAGCAGTACTTC.

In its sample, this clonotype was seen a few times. The CDR3 bases are TGTGCCAGCAGGGCCGTAGAGAACACTGAAGCTTTCTTT. Its translation is CASRAVENTEAFF. The chain uses TRBV4-2 and TRBJ1-1; no clear D gene. The CDR3 is 13 amino acids. Germline lookup yields CDR1 LGHNA and CDR2 YNFKEQ. With 6 bases removed from V and 1 base from J, the gap between germline ends came to 9 bases.

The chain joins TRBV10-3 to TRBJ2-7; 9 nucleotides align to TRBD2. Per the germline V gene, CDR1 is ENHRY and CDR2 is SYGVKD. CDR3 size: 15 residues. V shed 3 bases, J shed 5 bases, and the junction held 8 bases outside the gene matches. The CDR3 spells CAISEAGTSPHEQYF. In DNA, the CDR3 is TGTGCCATCAGTGAAGCCGGGACTAGCCCCCACGAGCAGTACTTC.

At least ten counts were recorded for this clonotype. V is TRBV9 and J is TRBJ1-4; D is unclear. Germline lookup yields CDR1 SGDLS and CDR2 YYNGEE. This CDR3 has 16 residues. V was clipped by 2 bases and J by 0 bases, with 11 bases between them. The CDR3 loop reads CASSVSPFATNEKLFF. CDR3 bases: TGTGCCAGCAGCGTCTCCCCGTTTGCAACTAATGAAAAACTGTTTTTT. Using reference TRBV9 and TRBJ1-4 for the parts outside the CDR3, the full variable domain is DSGVTQTPKHLITATGQRVTLRCSPRSGDLSVYWYQQSLDQGLQFLIQYYNGEERAKGNILERFSAQQFPDLHSELNLSSLELGDSALYFCASSVSPFATNEKLFFGSGTQLSVL.

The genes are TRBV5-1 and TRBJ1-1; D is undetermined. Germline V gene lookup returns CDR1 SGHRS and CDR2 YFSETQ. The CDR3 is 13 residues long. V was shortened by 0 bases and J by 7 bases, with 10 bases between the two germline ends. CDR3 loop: CASSLGAVFEAFF. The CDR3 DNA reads TGCGCCAGCAGCTTGGGGGCAGTTTTTGAAGCTTTCTTT.

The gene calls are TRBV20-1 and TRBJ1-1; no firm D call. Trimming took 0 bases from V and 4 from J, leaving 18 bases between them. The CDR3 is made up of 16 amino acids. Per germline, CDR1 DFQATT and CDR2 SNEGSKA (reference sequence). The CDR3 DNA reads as TGCAGTGCTAGAGAGCACATTACAGATTACGGCACTGAAGCTTTCTTT. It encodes CSAREHITDYGTEAFF.

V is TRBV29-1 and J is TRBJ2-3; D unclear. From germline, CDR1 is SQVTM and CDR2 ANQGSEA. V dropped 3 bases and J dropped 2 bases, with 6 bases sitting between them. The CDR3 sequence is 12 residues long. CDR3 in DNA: TGCAGCGTTGAGAGCCCCACAGATACGCAGTATTTT. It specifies CSVESPTDTQYF.

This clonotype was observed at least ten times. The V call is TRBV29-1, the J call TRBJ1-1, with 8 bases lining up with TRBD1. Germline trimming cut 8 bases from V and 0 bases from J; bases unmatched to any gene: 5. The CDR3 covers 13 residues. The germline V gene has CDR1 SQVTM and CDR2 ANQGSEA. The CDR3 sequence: CSTRQGLNTEAFF. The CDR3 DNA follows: TGCAGCACGCGACAGGGGTTGAACACTGAAGCTTTCTTT.

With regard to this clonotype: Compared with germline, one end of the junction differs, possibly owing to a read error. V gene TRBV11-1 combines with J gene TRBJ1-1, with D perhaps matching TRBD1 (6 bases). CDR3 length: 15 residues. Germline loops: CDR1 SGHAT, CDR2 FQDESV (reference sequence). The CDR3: CAGSQAPGASTEAFF. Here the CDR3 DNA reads TGTGCCGGCAGCCAAGCACCAGGGGCGTCCACTGAAGCTTTCTTT.

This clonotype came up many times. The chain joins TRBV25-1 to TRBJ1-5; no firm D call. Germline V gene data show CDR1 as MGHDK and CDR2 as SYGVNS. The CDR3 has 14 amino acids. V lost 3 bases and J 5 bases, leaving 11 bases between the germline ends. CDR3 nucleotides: TGTGCCAGCAGTGACCCGGTCGGGGATCAGCCCCAGCATTTT. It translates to CASSDPVGDQPQHF.

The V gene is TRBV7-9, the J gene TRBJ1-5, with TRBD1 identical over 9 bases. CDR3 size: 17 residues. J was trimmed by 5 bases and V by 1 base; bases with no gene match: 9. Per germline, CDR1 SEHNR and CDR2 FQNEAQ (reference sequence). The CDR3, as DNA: TGTGCCAGCAGCTTAGGAGGTCCGGGACAGGGTGATCAGCCCCAGCATTTT. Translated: CASSLGGPGQGDQPQHF.

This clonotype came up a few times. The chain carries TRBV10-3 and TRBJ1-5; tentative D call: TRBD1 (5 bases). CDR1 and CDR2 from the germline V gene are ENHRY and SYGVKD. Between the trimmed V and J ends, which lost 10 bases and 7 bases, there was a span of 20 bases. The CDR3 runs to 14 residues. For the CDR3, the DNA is TGTGCCAGCAGCCAAGTACCGGGGCTCCAGCCCCAGCATTTT. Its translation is CASSQVPGLQPQHF.

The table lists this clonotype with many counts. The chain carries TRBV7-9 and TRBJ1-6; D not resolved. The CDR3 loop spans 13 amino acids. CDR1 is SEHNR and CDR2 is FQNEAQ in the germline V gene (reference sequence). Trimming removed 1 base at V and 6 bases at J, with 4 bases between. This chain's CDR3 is CASSLVVNSPLHF. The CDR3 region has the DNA TGTGCCAGCAGCTTAGTAGTTAATTCACCCCTCCACTTT.

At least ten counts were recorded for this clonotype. CDR3 protein: CASSVGLGSNQPQHF. The CDR3 DNA reads TGTGCCAGCAGCGTAGGGTTAGGGAGCAATCAGCCCCAGCATTTT. The rearrangement joins TRBV9 to TRBJ1-5; no clear D gene. Germline-derived CDR1 and CDR2 are SGDLS and YYNGEE. V dropped 0 bases and J dropped 1 base, with 8 bases sitting between them. This CDR3 has 15 residues.

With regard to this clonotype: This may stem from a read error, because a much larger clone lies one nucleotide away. For the CDR3, the DNA is TGTGCCAGCAGTGAAGAGGGGGCAGTCTCTGGAAACACCATATATTTT. This encodes CASSEEGAVSGNTIYF. This chain uses TRBV2 with TRBJ1-3, with TRBD1 matching 7 bases. V shed 1 base, J shed 0 bases, and the junction held 3 bases outside the gene matches. Germline V gene data show CDR1 as SNHLY and CDR2 as FYNNEI. The CDR3 runs to 16 residues. Based on the CDR3 plus reference TRBV2 and TRBJ1-3, the full variable domain is EPEVTQTPSHQVTQMGQEVILRCVPISNHLYFYWYRQILGQKVEFLVSFYNNEISEKSEIFDDQFSVERPDGSNFTLKIRSTKLEDSAMYFCASSEEGAVSGNTIYFGEGSWLTVV.

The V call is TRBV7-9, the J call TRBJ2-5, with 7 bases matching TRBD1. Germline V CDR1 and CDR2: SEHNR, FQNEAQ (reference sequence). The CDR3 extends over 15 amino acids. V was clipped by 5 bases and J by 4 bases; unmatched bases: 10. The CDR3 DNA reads TGTGCCAGCAGCCAAGGGGGCCCGAGGGTAGAGACCCAGTACTTC. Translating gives CASSQGGPRVETQYF.

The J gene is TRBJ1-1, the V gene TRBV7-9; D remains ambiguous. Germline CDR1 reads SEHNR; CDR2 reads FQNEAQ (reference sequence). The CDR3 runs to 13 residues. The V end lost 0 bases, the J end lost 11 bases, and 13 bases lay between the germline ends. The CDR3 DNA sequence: TGTGCCAGCAGCTTAGCGGAGGCGTTAGAGGCTTTCTTT. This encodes CASSLAEALEAFF.

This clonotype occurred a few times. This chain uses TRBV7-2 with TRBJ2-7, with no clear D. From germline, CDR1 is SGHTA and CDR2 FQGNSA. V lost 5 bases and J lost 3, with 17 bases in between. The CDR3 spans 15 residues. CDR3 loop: CASSLRRRDRYEQYF. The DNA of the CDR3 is TGTGCCAGCAGCCTCAGGCGGAGAGACCGCTACGAGCAGTACTTC. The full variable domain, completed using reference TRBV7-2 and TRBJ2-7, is GAGVSQSPSNKVTEKGKDVELRCDPISGHTALYWYRQSLGQGLEFLIYFQGNSAPDKSGLPSDRFSAERTGGSVSTLTIQRTQQEDSAVYLCASSLRRRDRYEQYFGPGTRLTVT.

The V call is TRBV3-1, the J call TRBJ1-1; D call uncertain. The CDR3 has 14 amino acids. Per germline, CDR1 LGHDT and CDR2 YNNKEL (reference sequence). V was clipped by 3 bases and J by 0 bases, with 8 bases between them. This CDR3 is CASSQRSMNTEAFF. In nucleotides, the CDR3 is TGTGCCAGCAGCCAGAGGAGCATGAACACTGAAGCTTTCTTT. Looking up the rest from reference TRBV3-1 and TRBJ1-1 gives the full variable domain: DTAVSQTPKYLVTQMGNDKSIKCEQNLGHDTMYWYKQDSKKFLKIMFSYNNKELIINETVPNRFSPKSPDKAHLNLHINSLELGDSAVYFCASSQRSMNTEAFFGQGTRLTVV.

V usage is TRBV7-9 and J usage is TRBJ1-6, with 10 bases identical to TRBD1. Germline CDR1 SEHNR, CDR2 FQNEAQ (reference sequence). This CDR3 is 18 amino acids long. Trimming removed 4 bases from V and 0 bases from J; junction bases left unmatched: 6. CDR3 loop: CASSSGQGGTSYNSPLHF. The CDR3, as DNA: TGTGCCAGCAGCTCTGGACAGGGGGGGACCTCCTATAATTCACCCCTCCACTTT.

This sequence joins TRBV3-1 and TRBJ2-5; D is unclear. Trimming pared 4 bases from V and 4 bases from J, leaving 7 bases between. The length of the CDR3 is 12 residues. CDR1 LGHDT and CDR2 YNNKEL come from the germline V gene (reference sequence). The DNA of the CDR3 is TGTGCCAGCAGCCCCCAGTCAGAGACCCAGTACTTC. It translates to CASSPQSETQYF.

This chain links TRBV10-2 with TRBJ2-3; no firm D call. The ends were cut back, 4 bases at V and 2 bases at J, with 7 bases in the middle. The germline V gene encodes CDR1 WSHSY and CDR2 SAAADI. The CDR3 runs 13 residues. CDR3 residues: CASSAPVTDTQYF. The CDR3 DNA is TGCGCCAGCAGTGCCCCAGTCACAGATACGCAGTATTTT.

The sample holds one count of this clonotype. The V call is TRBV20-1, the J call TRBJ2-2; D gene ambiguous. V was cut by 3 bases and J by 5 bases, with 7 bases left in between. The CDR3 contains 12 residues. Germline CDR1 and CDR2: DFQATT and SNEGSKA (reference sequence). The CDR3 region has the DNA TGCAGTGCTAGGGCTAGAACCGGGGAGCTGTTTTTT. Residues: CSARARTGELFF.

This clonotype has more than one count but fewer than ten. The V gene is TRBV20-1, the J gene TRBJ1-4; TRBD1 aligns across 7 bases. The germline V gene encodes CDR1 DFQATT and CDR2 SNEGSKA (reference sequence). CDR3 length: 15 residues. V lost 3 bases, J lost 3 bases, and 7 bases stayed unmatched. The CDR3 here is CSASPGTVANEKLFF. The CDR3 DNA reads TGCAGTGCTAGTCCCGGGACAGTGGCTAATGAAAAACTGTTTTTT.

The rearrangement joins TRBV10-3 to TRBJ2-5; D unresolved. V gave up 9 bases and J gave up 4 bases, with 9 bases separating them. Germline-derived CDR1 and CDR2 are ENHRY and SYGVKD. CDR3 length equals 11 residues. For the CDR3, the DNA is TGTGCCATTGGGTCGGGAGAGACCCAGTACTTC. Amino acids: CAIGSGETQYF.

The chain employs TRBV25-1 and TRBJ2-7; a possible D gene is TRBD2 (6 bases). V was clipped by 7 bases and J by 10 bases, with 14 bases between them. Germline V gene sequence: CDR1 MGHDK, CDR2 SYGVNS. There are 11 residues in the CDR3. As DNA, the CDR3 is TGTGCCAGCAATGGGGGGACCCTTCAGTACTTC. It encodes CASNGGTLQYF.

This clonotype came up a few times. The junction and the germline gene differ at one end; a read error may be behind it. The CDR3 sequence is CASNLEDTGELFF. DNA of the CDR3: TGTGCCAGCAACTTAGAGGACACCGGGGAGCTGTTTTTT. The chain uses TRBV7-8 and TRBJ2-2; D is ambiguous. Germline V gene data show CDR1 as SGHVS and CDR2 as FQNEAQ. The CDR3 extends over 13 amino acids.

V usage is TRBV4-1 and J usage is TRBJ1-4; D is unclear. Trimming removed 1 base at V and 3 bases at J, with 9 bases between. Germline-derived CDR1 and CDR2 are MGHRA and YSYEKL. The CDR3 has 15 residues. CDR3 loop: CASSQVGLPNEKLFF. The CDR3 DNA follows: TGCGCCAGCAGCCAAGTCGGCTTACCTAATGAAAAACTGTTTTTT.

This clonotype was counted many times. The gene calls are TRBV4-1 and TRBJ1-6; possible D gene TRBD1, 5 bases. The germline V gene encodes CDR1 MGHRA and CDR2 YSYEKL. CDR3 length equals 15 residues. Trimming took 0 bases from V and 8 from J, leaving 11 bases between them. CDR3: CASSQDWAGYSPLHF. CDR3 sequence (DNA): TGCGCCAGCAGCCAAGATTGGGCAGGGTATTCACCCCTCCACTTT.

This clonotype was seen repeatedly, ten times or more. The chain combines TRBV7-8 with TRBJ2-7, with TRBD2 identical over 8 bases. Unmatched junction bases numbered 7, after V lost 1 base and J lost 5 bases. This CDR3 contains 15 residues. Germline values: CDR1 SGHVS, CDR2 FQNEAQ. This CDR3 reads CASSLVPSGFHEQYF. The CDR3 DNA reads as TGTGCCAGCAGCTTAGTTCCTAGCGGGTTCCACGAGCAGTACTTC.

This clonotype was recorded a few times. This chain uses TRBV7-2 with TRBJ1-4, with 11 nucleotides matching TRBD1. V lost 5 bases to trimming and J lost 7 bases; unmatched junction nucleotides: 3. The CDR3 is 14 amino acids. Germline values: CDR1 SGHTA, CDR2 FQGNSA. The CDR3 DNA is TGTGCCAGCAGCGAGGACAGGGGGCCTGAAAAACTGTTTTTT. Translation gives CASSEDRGPEKLFF. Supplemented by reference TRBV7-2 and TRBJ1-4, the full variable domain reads GAGVSQSPSNKVTEKGKDVELRCDPISGHTALYWYRQSLGQGLEFLIYFQGNSAPDKSGLPSDRFSAERTGGSVSTLTIQRTQQEDSAVYLCASSEDRGPEKLFFGSGTQLSVL.